The sequence of this TCR beta chain was determined in a study of radiotherapy plus CTLA-4 blockade in lung cancer. Study summary: Around 18% of enrolled patients responded objectively, and over 30% had disease control. Overall study findings and caveats: Response was reportedly best predicted by early blood T cell clone dynamics, with interferon-beta.

J lost 4 bases, V lost 6 bases, and 0 bases had no gene match. Germline CDR1 and CDR2: WNHNN and SYGVQD (reference sequence). The CDR3 runs to 13 residues. In regard to this clone: What it binds is unknown.

The data were produced by immunoSEQ multiplex PCR, yet TCRdb's version contains in-frame clones alone and is incomplete. This table holds nearly 15,000 clones, approximately 75% found once. This TCR was sampled from a human donor with non-small cell lung cancer whose response to radiotherapy plus ipilimumab could not be evaluated. The sequenced sample was peripheral blood, obtained from a patient treated with radiotherapy plus ipilimumab. This chain uses TRBV10-1 with TRBJ2-2; 9 positions match TRBD1. The CDR3 is CASRGQGTGELFF. In DNA, the CDR3 is TGCGCCAGCAGGGGACAGGGCACCGGGGAGCTGTTTTTT.